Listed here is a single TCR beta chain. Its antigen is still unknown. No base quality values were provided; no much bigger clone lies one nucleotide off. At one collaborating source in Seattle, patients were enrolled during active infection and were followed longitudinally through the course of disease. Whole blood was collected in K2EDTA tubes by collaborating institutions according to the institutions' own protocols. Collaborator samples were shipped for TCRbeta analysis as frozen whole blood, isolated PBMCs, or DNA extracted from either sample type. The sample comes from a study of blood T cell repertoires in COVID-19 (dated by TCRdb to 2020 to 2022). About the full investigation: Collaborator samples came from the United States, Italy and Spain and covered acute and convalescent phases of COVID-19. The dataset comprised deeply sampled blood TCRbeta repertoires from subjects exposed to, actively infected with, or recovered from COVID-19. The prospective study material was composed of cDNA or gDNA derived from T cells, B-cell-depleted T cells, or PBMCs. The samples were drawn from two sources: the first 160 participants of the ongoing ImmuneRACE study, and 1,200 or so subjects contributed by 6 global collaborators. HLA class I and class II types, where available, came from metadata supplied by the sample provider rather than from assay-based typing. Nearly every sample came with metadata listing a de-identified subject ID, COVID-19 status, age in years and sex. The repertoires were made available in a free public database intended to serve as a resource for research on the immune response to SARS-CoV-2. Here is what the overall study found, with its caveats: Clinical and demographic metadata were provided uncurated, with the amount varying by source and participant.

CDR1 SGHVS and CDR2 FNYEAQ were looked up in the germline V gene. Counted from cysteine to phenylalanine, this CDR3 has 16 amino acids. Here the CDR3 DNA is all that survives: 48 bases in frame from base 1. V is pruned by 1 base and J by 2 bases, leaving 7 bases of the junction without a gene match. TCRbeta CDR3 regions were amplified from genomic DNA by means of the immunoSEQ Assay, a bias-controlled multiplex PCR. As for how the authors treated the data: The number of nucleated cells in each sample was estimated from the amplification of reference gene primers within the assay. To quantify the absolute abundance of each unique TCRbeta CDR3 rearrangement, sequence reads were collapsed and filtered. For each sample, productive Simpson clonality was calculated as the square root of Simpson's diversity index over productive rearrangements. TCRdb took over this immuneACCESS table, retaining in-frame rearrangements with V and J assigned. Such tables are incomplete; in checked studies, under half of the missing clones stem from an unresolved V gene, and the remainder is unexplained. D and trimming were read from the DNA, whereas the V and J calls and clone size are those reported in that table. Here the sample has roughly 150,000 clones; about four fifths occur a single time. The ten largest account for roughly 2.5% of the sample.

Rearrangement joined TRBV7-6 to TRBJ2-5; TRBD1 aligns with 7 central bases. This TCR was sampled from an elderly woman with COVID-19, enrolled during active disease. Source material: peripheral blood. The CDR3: CASSLGWGQLQETQYF. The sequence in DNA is TGTGCCAGCAGCTTAGGATGGGGACAGCTACAAGAGACCCAGTACTTC.